This T cell receptor beta chain was captured in a study of CD8 T cells in ankylosing spondylitis. Study conclusions and caveats: For ankylosing spondylitis blood, a TCR beta motif of eight or nine highly homologous variants appeared characteristic.

5'-RACE, quantitative and with molecular barcodes, yielded the TCR beta libraries. TCRdb itself ran the 5' RACE reads through MiXCR, one entry per CDR3 protein. The sample shows 200,000 to 300,000 distinct CDR3 sequences, 8% to 10% of them seen only once. This clonotype was picked up many times. Antigen unknown. This TCR was sampled from a female donor with ankylosing spondylitis or in good health (not recorded which). Sequences were obtained from blood, either unsorted or a sorted T cell fraction (not recorded which).

This CDR3 reads CSARARAGTVAYEQYF. Here the CDR3 DNA reads TGCAGTGCTAGAGCCAGGGCGGGCACCGTCGCCTACGAGCAGTACTTC. This chain links TRBV20-1 with TRBJ2-7, with D possibly being TRBD1 or TRBD2 (5 bases each). V shed 1 base and J shed 2 bases, with 18 bases lying between them. The CDR3 spans 16 residues. The germline V gene encodes CDR1 DFQATT and CDR2 SNEGSKA (reference sequence).